The entry below gives a single TCR beta chain sequence along with its context. Its specificity is not known. Germline V CDR1 and CDR2: SGHNT, YYREEE (reference sequence). The CDR3 consists of 16 residues. Trimming at V came to 4 bases and at J to 4 bases, leaving 8 bases not matched to a gene. The repertoire was sequenced with immunoSEQ multiplex PCR; TCRdb's copy has only in-frame clones and lacks some. The profile shows approximately 2.4 million clones, about 94% of them singletons. These data are taken from a study of shared clonotypes between healthy human individuals. Study findings and constraints: Across subsets, estimated richness was generally greater for naive than for memory populations. Tissue TCR repertoires likely differ from these blood-only repertoires. About 5% of naive CD4 clonotypes were shared across several donors.

Every donor was a Caucasian adult from Nashville, Tennessee. This TCR came from a man younger than 35 in good health. Sample: naive CD4+ T cells sorted from blood. The sample's subset: CD45RA+ positively selected. V and J are TRBV5-4 and TRBJ2-7; 13 bases fit TRBD2. The CDR3 protein is CASSAGLAGDVYEQYF. For the CDR3, the DNA is TGTGCCAGCAGCGCCGGACTAGCGGGAGACGTTTACGAGCAGTACTTC.